Listed here are 20 T cell receptor beta chains from one sample, sequenced in a study of blood T cell repertoires in COVID-19. TCRdb keeps only in-frame clones here, not all; method: immunoSEQ multiplex PCR. The sample holds some 270,000 clones, about 80% seen once. The sample was peripheral blood. The source of these receptors is a person aged 70 to 85 with COVID-19, enrolled during active disease.

V gene TRBV19 combines with J gene TRBJ1-5; tentatively, D is TRBD1 (6 bases). The V gene's germline CDR1 is LNHDA and CDR2 SQIVND (reference sequence). This CDR3 region has 14 residues. Between the trimmed V and J ends, which lost 9 bases and 1 base, there was a span of 13 bases. The CDR3 bases are TGTGCCAGCAGTGGGGGCGACAGCAATCAGCCCCAGCATTTT. Residues: CASSGGDSNQPQHF.

This chain links TRBV28 with TRBJ2-1, with TRBD2 matching over 13 bases. V shed 6 bases and J 4 bases; nucleotides not matched to a gene: 3. The germline V gene has CDR1 MDHEN and CDR2 SYDVKM. The CDR3 sequence is 15 residues long. CDR3 sequence reads: CASRAGLAGYNEQFF. The CDR3 DNA is TGTGCCAGCAGGGCGGGACTAGCGGGATACAATGAGCAGTTCTTC.

The chain combines TRBV7-9 with TRBJ2-5; D is perhaps TRBD2 (6 bases). This CDR3 region has 13 residues. Trimming pared 3 bases from V and 5 bases from J, leaving 10 bases between. Germline V lookup: CDR1 SEHNR, CDR2 FQNEAQ (reference sequence). The CDR3 loop is CASSFPAGETQYF. The CDR3 region has the DNA TGTGCCAGCAGCTTTCCCGCGGGGGAGACCCAGTACTTC.

The V gene is TRBV11-3, the J gene TRBJ2-2, with D perhaps TRBD2 (6 bases). Trimming took off 0 bases at V and 7 bases at J, with 9 bases between the two ends. The CDR3 contains 14 residues. Germline CDR1 SGHNT, CDR2 YENEEA. Here the CDR3 DNA reads TGTGCCAGCAGCTTAGACGGGAGTAACGGGGAGCTGTTTTTT. This gives the protein CASSLDGSNGELFF.

The DNA of the CDR3 is TGTGCCAGCAGCCCTACCCGGGGGGCCAGAAACTATGGCTACACCTTC. This translates into CASSPTRGARNYGYTF. This chain joins TRBV11-2 and TRBJ1-2, with a possible D match to TRBD1 (6 bases). The CDR3 is made up of 16 amino acids. The germline V and J ends were trimmed by 5 bases and 2 bases, with 18 bases remaining between them. The germline V gene has CDR1 SGHAT and CDR2 FQNNGV.

The chain carries TRBV7-3 and TRBJ2-3; tentative D call: TRBD2 (6 bases). From germline, CDR1 is SGHTA and CDR2 FQGTGA. The CDR3 covers 14 residues. V lost 4 bases, J lost 0 bases, and 8 bases lay in between. CDR3 region: CASSWGRSTDTQYF. For the CDR3, the DNA is TGTGCCAGCAGCTGGGGGAGGAGCACAGATACGCAGTATTTT.

The chain combines TRBV27 with TRBJ2-2, with 8 nucleotides matching TRBD2. The germline V gene has CDR1 MNHEY and CDR2 SMNVEV (reference sequence). V was clipped by 5 bases and J by 4 bases; unmatched bases: 6. The CDR3 runs to 15 residues. DNA of the CDR3: TGTGCCAGCAGTCGAACTAGCGGAGCCACCGGGGAGCTGTTTTTT. This encodes CASSRTSGATGELFF.

This clone was detected only a few times. The chain recombines TRBV7-9 with TRBJ1-3; unclear D gene. Germline lookup yields CDR1 SEHNR and CDR2 FQNEAQ (reference sequence). Between the trimmed V and J ends, which lost 2 bases and 4 bases, there was a span of 3 bases. CDR3 length: 12 amino acids. Here the CDR3 reads CASSLQGNTIYF. CDR3 sequence (DNA): TGTGCCAGCAGCTTACAGGGAAACACCATATATTTT.

The CDR3 reads CASSFLSYGYTF. For the CDR3, the DNA is TGTGCCAGCAGTTTTTTGAGCTATGGCTACACCTTC. The gene calls are TRBV28 and TRBJ1-2; D is unclear. The length of the CDR3 is 12 residues. Germline assignment: CDR1 MDHEN and CDR2 SYDVKM. The V end lost 3 bases, the J end lost 4 bases, and 6 bases lay between the germline ends.

This chain connects TRBV6-2 or TRBV6-3 to TRBJ1-2; D is ambiguous. There are 16 residues in the CDR3. CDR1 and CDR2 (germline): MNHEY, SVGEGT. Deletions cut 2 bases from V and 4 bases from J, with 17 bases between. The CDR3 bases are TGTGCCAGCAGTTACAAGGCAGGCGTCGTAGTCTATGGCTACACCTTC. It is translated as CASSYKAGVVVYGYTF.

The gene calls are TRBV30 and TRBJ1-5, with 10 bases aligning to TRBD1. J was trimmed by 5 bases and V by 5 bases; bases with no gene match: 3. The CDR3 is 13 residues long. Germline-derived CDR1 and CDR2 are GTSNPN and SVGIG (reference sequence). Here the CDR3 DNA reads TGTGCCTGGGGGGACAGGGGATATCAGCCCCAGCATTTT. Protein product: CAWGDRGYQPQHF.

The chain recombines TRBV5-1 with TRBJ2-3; TRBD2 matches at 16 bases. Germline V gene data show CDR1 as SGHRS and CDR2 as YFSETQ. This CDR3 has 17 amino acids. J gave up 6 bases and V 2 bases, and 6 bases lay outside the gene matches. The CDR3 bases are TGCGCCAGCAGCTTCGGGACTAGCGGGAGGGCCGATGATACGCAGTATTTT. Protein sequence: CASSFGTSGRADDTQYF.

V gene TRBV10-3 combines with J gene TRBJ2-3; TRBD2 agrees at 8 bases. The germline V gene has CDR1 ENHRY and CDR2 SYGVKD. This CDR3 contains 13 residues. J gave up 0 bases and V 10 bases, and 3 bases lay outside the gene matches. In nucleotides, the CDR3 is TGTGCCACGATAGCGGGGAGCACAGATACGCAGTATTTT. This encodes CATIAGSTDTQYF.

In nucleotides, the CDR3 is TGTGCCTGGAGTCAGGGGTTGAGCAATCAGCCCCAGCATTTT. This codes for CAWSQGLSNQPQHF. The chain carries TRBV30 and TRBJ1-5; the D gene is possibly TRBD1 (6 bases). V was clipped by 2 bases and J by 1 base, with 9 bases between them. The V gene's germline CDR1 is GTSNPN and CDR2 SVGIG (reference sequence). This CDR3 is built from 14 residues.

This chain links TRBV19 with TRBJ2-1, with a possible D match to TRBD1 (5 bases). This CDR3 has 18 residues. Germline CDR1 LNHDA, CDR2 SQIVND (reference sequence). V was pared by 2 bases and J by 9 bases, with 26 bases between. The CDR3 loop reads CASSIIGPQGPVMPEQFF. CDR3 sequence (DNA): TGTGCCAGTAGTATAATCGGGCCTCAGGGTCCCGTGATGCCTGAGCAGTTCTTC.

The sample holds one count of this clone. The J gene is TRBJ2-1, the V gene TRBV29-1; 8 nucleotides match TRBD2. The CDR3 sequence is 13 residues long. Germline loops: CDR1 SQVTM, CDR2 ANQGSEA. CDR3 residues: CTGSSGMGHEQFF. The CDR3 DNA follows: TGCACCGGAAGTAGCGGGATGGGCCATGAGCAGTTCTTC.

The chain employs TRBV19 and TRBJ2-3, with TRBD1 matching 8 bases. The V gene end was trimmed by 7 bases and the J gene end by 3 bases; junction bases not matched to a gene: 6. The CDR3 is 14 amino acids. In germline, CDR1 is LNHDA, CDR2 SQIVND (reference sequence). Here the CDR3 DNA reads TGTGCCAGTACCCGGACAGGGTGGACAGATACGCAGTATTTT. Its protein is CASTRTGWTDTQYF.

This clone came up a few times. The rearrangement uses TRBV5-1 and TRBJ2-7, with 8 bases lining up with TRBD1. Germline V gives CDR1 SGHRS, CDR2 YFSETQ. CDR3 length: 14 amino acids. V dropped 2 bases and J dropped 7; count of bases not matched to a gene: 8. CDR3 sequence reads: CASSFDRGFGEQYF. CDR3 nucleotide sequence: TGCGCCAGCAGCTTCGACAGGGGTTTTGGAGAGCAGTACTTC.

This clone was seen more than once but under ten times. The chain combines TRBV5-1 with TRBJ2-1, with TRBD2 as a possible D gene (6 bases). V was clipped by 3 bases and J by 9 bases, with 16 bases between them. The germline V gene encodes CDR1 SGHRS and CDR2 YFSETQ. The CDR3 sequence is 14 residues long. The CDR3 nucleotides are TGCGCCAGCAGCTCTTCCCCGGGGGACGCTGAGCAGTTCTTC. Translating gives CASSSSPGDAEQFF. The full variable domain, in which reference TRBV5-1 and TRBJ2-1 provide the parts outside the CDR3, is KAGVTQTPRYLIKTRGQQVTLSCSPISGHRSVSWYQQTPGQGLQFLFEYFSETQRNKGNFPGRFSGRQFSNSRSEMNVSTLELGDSALYLCASSSSPGDAEQFFGPGTRLTVL.

The chain couples TRBV6-2 or TRBV6-3 to TRBJ2-1; unclear D gene. V lost 2 bases and J lost 8, with 10 bases in between. The CDR3 spans 13 residues. CDR1 MNHEY and CDR2 SVGEGT come from the germline V gene. The CDR3 coding sequence is TGTGCCAGCAGTTACATCCAACTCGATGAGCAGTTCTTC. This translates into CASSYIQLDEQFF.